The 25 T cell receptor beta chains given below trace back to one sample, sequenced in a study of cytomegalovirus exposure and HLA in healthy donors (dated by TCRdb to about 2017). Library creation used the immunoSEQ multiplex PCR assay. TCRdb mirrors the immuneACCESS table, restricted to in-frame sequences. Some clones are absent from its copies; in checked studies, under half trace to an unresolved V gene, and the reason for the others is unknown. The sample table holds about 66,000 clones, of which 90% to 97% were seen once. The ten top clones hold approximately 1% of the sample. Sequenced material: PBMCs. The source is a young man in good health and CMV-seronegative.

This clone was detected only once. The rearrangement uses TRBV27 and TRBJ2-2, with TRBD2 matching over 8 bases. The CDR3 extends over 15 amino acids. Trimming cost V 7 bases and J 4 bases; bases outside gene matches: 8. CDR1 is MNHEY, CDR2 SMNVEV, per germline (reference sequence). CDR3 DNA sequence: TGTGCCAGCAAATTCGAGCGGGAGTCCACCGGGGAGCTGTTTTTT. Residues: CASKFERESTGELFF.

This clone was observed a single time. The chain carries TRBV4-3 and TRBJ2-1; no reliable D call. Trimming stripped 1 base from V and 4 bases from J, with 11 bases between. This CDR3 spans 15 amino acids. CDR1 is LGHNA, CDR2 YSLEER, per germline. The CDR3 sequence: CASSQGVGAYNEQFF. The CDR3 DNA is TGCGCCAGCAGCCAAGGCGTTGGAGCTTACAATGAGCAGTTCTTC.

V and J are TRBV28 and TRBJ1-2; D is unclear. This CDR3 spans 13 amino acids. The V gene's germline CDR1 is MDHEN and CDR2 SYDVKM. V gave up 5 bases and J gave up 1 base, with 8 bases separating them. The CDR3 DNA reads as TGTGCCAGCAGTCCTCGGGGTAACTATGGCTACACCTTC. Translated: CASSPRGNYGYTF.

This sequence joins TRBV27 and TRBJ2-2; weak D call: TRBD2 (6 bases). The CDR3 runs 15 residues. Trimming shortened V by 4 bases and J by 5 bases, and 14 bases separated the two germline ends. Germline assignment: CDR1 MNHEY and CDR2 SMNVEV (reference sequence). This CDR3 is CASSWGGIGTGELFF. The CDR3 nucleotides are TGTGCCAGCAGTTGGGGAGGAATCGGGACCGGGGAGCTGTTTTTT.

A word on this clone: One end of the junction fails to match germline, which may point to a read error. This CDR3 reads CASSPLSYEQYF. For the CDR3, the DNA is TGTGCTAGCAGCCCCCTGAGCTACGAGCAGTACTTC. The V and J genes are TRBV7-7 and TRBJ2-7; D not certain. CDR3 size: 12 residues. CDR1 SSHAT and CDR2 FNYEAQ come from the germline V gene (reference sequence).

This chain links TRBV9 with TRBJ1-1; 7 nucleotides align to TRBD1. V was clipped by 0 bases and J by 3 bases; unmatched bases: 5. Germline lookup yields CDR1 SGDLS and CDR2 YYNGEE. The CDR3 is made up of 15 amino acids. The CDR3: CASSVGGQTYTEAFF. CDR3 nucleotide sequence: TGTGCCAGCAGCGTAGGGGGACAGACTTACACTGAAGCTTTCTTT.

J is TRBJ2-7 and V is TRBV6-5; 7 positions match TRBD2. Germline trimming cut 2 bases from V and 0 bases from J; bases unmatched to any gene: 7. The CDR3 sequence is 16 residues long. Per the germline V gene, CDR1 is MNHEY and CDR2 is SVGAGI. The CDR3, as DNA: TGTGCCAGCAGTTACGCCGGGACTACGAGCTCCTACGAGCAGTACTTC. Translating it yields CASSYAGTTSSYEQYF.

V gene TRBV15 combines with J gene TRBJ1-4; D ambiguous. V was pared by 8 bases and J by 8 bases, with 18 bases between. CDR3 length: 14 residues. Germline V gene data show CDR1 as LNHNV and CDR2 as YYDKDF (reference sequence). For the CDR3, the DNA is TGTGCCACCGCCCCGTCCCGGGATGGGGAAAAACTGTTTTTT. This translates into CATAPSRDGEKLFF.

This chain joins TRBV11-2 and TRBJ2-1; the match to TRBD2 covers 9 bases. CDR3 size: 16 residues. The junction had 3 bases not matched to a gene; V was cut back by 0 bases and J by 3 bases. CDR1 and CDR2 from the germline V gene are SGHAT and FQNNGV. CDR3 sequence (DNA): TGTGCCAGCAGCTTAGAAGCTAGCGGGATCTACAATGAGCAGTTCTTC. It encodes CASSLEASGIYNEQFF.

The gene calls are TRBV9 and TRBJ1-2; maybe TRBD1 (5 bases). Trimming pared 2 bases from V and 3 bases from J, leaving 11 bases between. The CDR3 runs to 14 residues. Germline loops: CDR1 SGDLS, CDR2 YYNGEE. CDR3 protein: CASSVNGADYGYTF. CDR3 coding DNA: TGTGCCAGCAGCGTGAATGGGGCAGACTATGGCTACACCTTC.

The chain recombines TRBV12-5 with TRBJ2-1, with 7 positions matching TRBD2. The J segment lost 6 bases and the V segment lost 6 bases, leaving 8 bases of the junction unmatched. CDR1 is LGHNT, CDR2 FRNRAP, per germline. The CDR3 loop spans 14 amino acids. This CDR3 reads CASGVGGRGNEQFF. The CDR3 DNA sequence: TGTGCTAGTGGAGTGGGGGGGAGAGGCAATGAGCAGTTCTTC.

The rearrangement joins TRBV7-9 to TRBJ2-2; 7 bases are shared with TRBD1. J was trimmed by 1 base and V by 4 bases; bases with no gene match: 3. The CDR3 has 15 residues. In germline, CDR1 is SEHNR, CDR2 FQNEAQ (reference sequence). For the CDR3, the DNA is TGTGCCAGCAGCTCAAGGACAGGGAACACCGGGGAGCTGTTTTTT. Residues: CASSSRTGNTGELFF. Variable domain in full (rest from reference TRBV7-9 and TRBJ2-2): DTGVSQNPRHKITKRGQNVTFRCDPISEHNRLYWYRQTLGQGPEFLTYFQNEAQLEKSRLLSDRFSAERPKGSFSTLEIQRTEQGDSAMYLCASSSRTGNTGELFFGEGSRLTVL.

In DNA form, the CDR3 reads TGTGCCAGCGCTGGACTTCTCGGCACAGATACGCAGTATTTT. Protein: CASAGLLGTDTQYF. The V call is TRBV2, the J call TRBJ2-3; TRBD2 might be the D (5 bases). The germline gives CDR1 SNHLY, CDR2 FYNNEI. This CDR3 has 14 residues. V lost 8 bases, J lost 1 base, and 13 bases lay in between.

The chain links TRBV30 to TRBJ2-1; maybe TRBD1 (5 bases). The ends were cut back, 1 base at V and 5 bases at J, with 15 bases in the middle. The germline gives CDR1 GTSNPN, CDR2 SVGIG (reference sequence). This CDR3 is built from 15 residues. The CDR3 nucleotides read TGTGCCTGGAGTGGTGGGGCACCAGCCAACAATGAGCAGTTCTTC. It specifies CAWSGGAPANNEQFF.

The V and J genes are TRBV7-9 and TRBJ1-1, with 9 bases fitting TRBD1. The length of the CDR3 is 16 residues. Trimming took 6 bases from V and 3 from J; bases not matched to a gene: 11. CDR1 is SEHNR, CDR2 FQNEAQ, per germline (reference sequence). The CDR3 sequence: CASRIRTGVVDTEAFF. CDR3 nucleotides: TGTGCCAGCAGGATACGGACAGGGGTTGTCGACACTGAAGCTTTCTTT.

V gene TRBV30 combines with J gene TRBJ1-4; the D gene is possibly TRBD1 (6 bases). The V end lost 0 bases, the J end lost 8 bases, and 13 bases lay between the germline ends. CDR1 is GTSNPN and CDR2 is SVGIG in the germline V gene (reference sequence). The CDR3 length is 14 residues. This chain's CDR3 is CAWSVRRGREKLFF. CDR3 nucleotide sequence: TGTGCCTGGAGTGTACGCAGGGGCCGCGAAAAACTGTTTTTT.

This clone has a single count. DNA of the CDR3: TGTGCCAGCAGGGGAGCGGGAGGCTCCTACAATGAGCAGTTCTTC. Translated: CASRGAGGSYNEQFF. This chain connects TRBV7-9 to TRBJ2-1; 9 bases map to TRBD2. The CDR3 totals 15 residues. In germline, CDR1 is SEHNR, CDR2 FQNEAQ (reference sequence). Trimming at V came to 6 bases and at J to 0 bases, leaving 3 bases not matched to a gene.

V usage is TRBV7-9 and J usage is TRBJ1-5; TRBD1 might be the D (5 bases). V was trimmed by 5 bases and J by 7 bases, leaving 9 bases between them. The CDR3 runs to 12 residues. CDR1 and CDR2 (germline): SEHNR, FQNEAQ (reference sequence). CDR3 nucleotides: TGTGCCAGCAGCCCAGGGAAACAGCCCCAGCATTTT. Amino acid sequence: CASSPGKQPQHF.

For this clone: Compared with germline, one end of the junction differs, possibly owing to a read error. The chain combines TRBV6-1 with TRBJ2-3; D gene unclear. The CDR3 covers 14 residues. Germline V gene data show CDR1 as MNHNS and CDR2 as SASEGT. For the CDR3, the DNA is TGTGCCAGCGGTGAAGCTGTACTGTCGGATACGCAGTATTTT. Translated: CASGEAVLSDTQYF.

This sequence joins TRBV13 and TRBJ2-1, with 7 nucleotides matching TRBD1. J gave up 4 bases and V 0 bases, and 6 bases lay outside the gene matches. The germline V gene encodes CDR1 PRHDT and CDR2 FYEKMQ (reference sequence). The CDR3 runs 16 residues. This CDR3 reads CASSLGLKGAYNEQFF. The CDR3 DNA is TGTGCCAGCAGCTTAGGCCTGAAGGGGGCTTACAATGAGCAGTTCTTC.

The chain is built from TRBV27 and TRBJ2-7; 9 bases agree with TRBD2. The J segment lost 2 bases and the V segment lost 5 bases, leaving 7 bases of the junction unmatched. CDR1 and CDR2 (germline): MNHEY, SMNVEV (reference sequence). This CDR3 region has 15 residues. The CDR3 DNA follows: TGTGCCAGCAGTGACCCCTCTAGCGGGACCTACGAGCAGTACTTC. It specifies CASSDPSSGTYEQYF.

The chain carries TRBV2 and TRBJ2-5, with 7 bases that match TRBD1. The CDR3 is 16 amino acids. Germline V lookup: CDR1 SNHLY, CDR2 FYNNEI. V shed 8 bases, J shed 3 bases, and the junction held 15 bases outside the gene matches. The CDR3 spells CASARTRVGQEETQYF. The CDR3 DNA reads TGTGCCAGCGCTCGAACCAGGGTTGGACAGGAAGAGACCCAGTACTTC.

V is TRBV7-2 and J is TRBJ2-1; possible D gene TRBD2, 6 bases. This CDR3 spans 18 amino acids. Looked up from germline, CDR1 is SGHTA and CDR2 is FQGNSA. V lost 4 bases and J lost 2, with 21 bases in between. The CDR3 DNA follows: TGTGCCAGCAGCTCATCCTGGCACGGGAGAAACCCCTACAATGAGCAGTTCTTC. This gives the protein CASSSSWHGRNPYNEQFF.

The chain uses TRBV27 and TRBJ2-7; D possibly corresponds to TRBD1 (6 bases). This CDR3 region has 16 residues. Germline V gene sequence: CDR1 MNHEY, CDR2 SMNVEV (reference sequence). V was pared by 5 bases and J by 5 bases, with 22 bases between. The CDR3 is CASSRVWTEKGHEQYF. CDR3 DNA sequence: TGTGCCAGCAGTCGGGTATGGACAGAAAAGGGCCACGAGCAGTACTTC.

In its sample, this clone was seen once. In DNA form, the CDR3 reads TGTGCCAGCAGCTCAGGAGCCGGGACAGGGACTTATAGCAATCAGCCCCAGCATTTT. Translation gives CASSSGAGTGTYSNQPQHF. The rearrangement uses TRBV28 and TRBJ1-5, with 9 positions matching TRBD1. V was pared by 6 bases and J by 0 bases, with 15 bases of the junction left unmatched. This CDR3 region has 19 residues. Germline V gene sequence: CDR1 MDHEN, CDR2 SYDVKM.